This TCR beta chain was retrieved from a study of molecular identifiers for immune sequencing clone quantification. In the study overall: Five aliquots were made in replicates from the RNA of roughly 21,000 or 96,000 naive CD8 cells, and four were sequenced.

Points on this clonotype: The antigen is undetermined.

Study-level findings and limits: Barcode sharing among identical TCR molecules could make large clones appear smaller. Reportedly, one cell's Jurkat TCR RNA was detected within 1,200,000 naive CD8 cells.

The use of previously described methods and listed TCR primers produced the bulk TCR libraries. TCRdb re-called the PCR reads with MiXCR, one entry per CDR3 protein. The sample yields about half a million distinct CDR3 sequences, roughly 23% seen once. The CDR3 loop spans 14 amino acids. The junction had 2 bases not matched to a gene; V was cut back by 3 bases and J by 3 bases. V usage is TRBV12-3 or TRBV12-4 and J usage is TRBJ1-5; TRBD1 matches at 7 bases. The specimen was naive CD8+ T cells from blood, with Jurkat cell RNA spiked in. Subset denoted: FACS-sorted CD8+CD4-CCR7+CD45RA+ naive T cells. The sequence came from a human donor in good health. Some libraries in this study had Jurkat cell RNA spiked in. The CDR3 nucleotides read TGTGCCAGCAGTTTTGGGACAGTCAATCAGCCCCAGCATTTT. Its translation: CASSFGTVNQPQHF.